The 13 T cell receptor beta chains below were found in one sample sequenced in a study of T cells in Graves' hyperthyroidism and ophthalmopathy. Researchers amplified the TCR beta CDR3 regions from RNA transcripts. The HTBI primer set was used in a first-round RT-PCR of the TCR CDR3. Each CDR3 protein gets one entry after TCRdb re-called the multiplex PCR reads with MiXCR. The sample includes about 740,000 distinct CDR3 sequences, about 15% of them seen just once. The sequencing input was blood. These TCRs come from a woman younger than 30 with Graves' hyperthyroidism.

This chain connects TRBV5-8 to TRBJ2-4, with TRBD1 matching 9 bases. Germline lookup yields CDR1 SGHTS and CDR2 YDEGEE. There are 16 residues in the CDR3. Unmatched junction bases numbered 3, after V lost 1 base and J lost 1 base. CDR3 nucleotide sequence: TGTGCCAGCAGCTTGAGGACAGGGGCTGCCAAAAACATTCAGTACTTC. Amino acid sequence: CASSLRTGAAKNIQYF.

The genes are TRBV12-3 or TRBV12-4 and TRBJ2-5; 14 nucleotides align to TRBD2. There are 15 residues in the CDR3. With V trimmed by 5 bases and J by 7 bases, 6 bases remained unmatched. The CDR3 protein is CASSIGTSGRLTQYF. CDR3 in DNA: TGTGCCAGCAGTATCGGGACTAGCGGGAGATTGACCCAGTACTTC.

Concerning this clonotype itself: A much larger clone is a single base away; this may be a read error. V and J are TRBV29-1 and TRBJ2-1; 8 bases are a match to TRBD2. Germline V CDR1 and CDR2: SQVTM, ANQGSEA. CDR3 size: 13 residues. The CDR3 bases are TGCAGCGTTACGGGACTAGGTCTCAATGAGCAGTCCTTC. Its translation: CSVTGLGLNEQSF.

At least ten counts were recorded for this clonotype. V usage is TRBV7-9 and J usage is TRBJ1-2; weak D call: TRBD1 (6 bases). The V gene lost 1 base and the J gene lost 3 bases, with 12 bases spanning the gap. In germline, CDR1 is SEHNR, CDR2 FQNEAQ (reference sequence). The CDR3 is made up of 15 amino acids. Written as DNA, the CDR3 is TGTGCCAGCAGCTTAGTGGCAGGGGAACACTATGGCTACACCTTC. It specifies CASSLVAGEHYGYTF.

The chain uses TRBV13 and TRBJ2-2; D call uncertain. There are 18 residues in the CDR3. V lost 6 bases and J lost 2, with 22 bases in between. Germline lookup yields CDR1 PRHDT and CDR2 FYEKMQ (reference sequence). The CDR3 loop reads CASSSYSSASYNTGELFF. In DNA, the CDR3 is TGTGCCAGCAGTTCCTATAGTTCAGCGAGTTATAACACCGGGGAGCTGTTTTTT. Looking up the rest from reference TRBV13 and TRBJ2-2 gives the full variable domain: AAGVIQSPRHLIKEKRETATLKCYPIPRHDTVYWYQQGPGQDPQFLISFYEKMQSDKGSIPDRFSAQQFSDYHSELNMSSLELGDSALYFCASSSYSSASYNTGELFFGEGSRLTVL.

The chain has TRBV25-1 and TRBJ1-1, with a possible D match to TRBD1 (6 bases). V dropped 6 bases and J dropped 4 bases, with 15 bases sitting between them. Germline CDR1 is MGHDK and CDR2 is SYGVNS. The CDR3 is made up of 14 amino acids. The DNA for the CDR3 is TGTGCCAGCAGGACTACGGGGGGGCCCACTGAAGCTTTCTTT. This gives the protein CASRTTGGPTEAFF.

The chain uses TRBV6-2 or TRBV6-3 and TRBJ2-3; no clear D. Trimming took off 0 bases at V and 6 bases at J, with 13 bases between the two ends. Germline V CDR1 and CDR2: MNHEY, SVGEGT. This CDR3 has 15 residues. The CDR3 is CASSYSPTRSDTQYF. The CDR3 nucleotides are TGTGCCAGCAGTTACTCTCCAACGAGAAGCGATACGCAGTATTTT.

This clonotype was recorded at least ten times. This chain uses TRBV6-2 or TRBV6-3 with TRBJ1-1, with D hard to call. V lost 5 bases and J lost 11, with 12 bases in between. Germline CDR1 and CDR2: MNHEY and SVGEGT. This CDR3 is 11 amino acids long. CDR3 DNA: TGTGCCAGCAGTACCTGGTCTGGGGCTTTCTTT. Protein sequence: CASSTWSGAFF.

Comments on this clonotype: A much larger clone differs by one base, so this may be a read error. The genes are TRBV30 and TRBJ1-2; D uncertain. The germline gives CDR1 GTSNPN, CDR2 SVGIG (reference sequence). CDR3 length equals 14 residues. With 4 bases removed from V and 4 bases from J, the gap between germline ends came to 16 bases. CDR3 nucleotide sequence: TGTGCCTGGACCCTGGACGGATTTTCCTATGGCTACACCTTC. Its protein is CAWTLDGFSYGYTF.

The chain carries TRBV10-3 and TRBJ2-1, with 9 bases that match TRBD1. J was trimmed by 8 bases and V by 11 bases; bases with no gene match: 4. The germline V gene encodes CDR1 ENHRY and CDR2 SYGVKD. The CDR3 extends over 11 amino acids. The CDR3 coding sequence is TGTGCCCTACAGGGGGCGGATGAGCAGTTCTTC. Protein: CALQGADEQFF.

The V call is TRBV12-3 or TRBV12-4, the J call TRBJ1-2, with 7 bases aligning to TRBD1. The CDR3 contains 14 residues. The V gene end was trimmed by 2 bases and the J gene end by 9 bases; junction bases not matched to a gene: 9. The CDR3 sequence is CASSLKGQVCRYTF. CDR3 coding DNA: TGTGCCAGCAGTTTAAAAGGACAGGTGTGTCGCTACACCTTC.

This clonotype was recorded a few times. The chain carries TRBV6-1 and TRBJ2-2, with 7 bases that match TRBD2. V trimming: 8 bases; J trimming: 4 bases; junction bases outside the gene matches: 4. CDR3 length equals 13 residues. CDR1 is MNHNS, CDR2 SASEGT, per germline. Here the CDR3 DNA reads TGTGCCAGCCTATCGGGGGGCACCGGGGAGCTGTTTTTT. Translating it yields CASLSGGTGELFF.

The chain employs TRBV11-2 and TRBJ2-1; TRBD2 aligns across 11 bases. CDR3 size: 16 residues. Trimming at V came to 3 bases and at J to 4 bases, leaving 5 bases not matched to a gene. Germline V gives CDR1 SGHAT, CDR2 FQNNGV. The CDR3 reads CASSLTSGIGYNEQFF. The DNA for the CDR3 is TGTGCCAGCAGCTTGACTAGCGGGATAGGGTACAATGAGCAGTTCTTC.